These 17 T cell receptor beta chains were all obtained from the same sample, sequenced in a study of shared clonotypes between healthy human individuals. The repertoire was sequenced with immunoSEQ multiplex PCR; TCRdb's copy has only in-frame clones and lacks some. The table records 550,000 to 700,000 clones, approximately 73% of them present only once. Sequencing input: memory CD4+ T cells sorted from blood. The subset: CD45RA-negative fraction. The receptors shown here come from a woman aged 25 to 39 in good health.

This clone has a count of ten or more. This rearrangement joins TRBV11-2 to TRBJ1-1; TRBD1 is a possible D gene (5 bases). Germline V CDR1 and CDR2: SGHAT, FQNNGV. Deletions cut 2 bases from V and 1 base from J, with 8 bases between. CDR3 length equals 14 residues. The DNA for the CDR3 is TGTGCCAGCAGCTTACTGGACAAGAACACTGAAGCTTTCTTT. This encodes CASSLLDKNTEAFF.

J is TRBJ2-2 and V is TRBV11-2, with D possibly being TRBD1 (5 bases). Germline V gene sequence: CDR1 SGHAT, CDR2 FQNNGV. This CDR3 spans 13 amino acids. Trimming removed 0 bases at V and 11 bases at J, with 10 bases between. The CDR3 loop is CASSLDPTDELFF. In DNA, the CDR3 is TGTGCCAGCAGCTTAGATCCGACAGACGAGCTGTTTTTT.

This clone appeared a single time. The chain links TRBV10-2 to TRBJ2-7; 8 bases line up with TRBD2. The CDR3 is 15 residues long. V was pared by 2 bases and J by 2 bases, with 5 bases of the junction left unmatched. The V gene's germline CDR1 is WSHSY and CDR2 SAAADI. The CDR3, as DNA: TGCGCCAGCAGTGAGCATAGCGGGGCGACCTACGAGCAGTACTTC. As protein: CASSEHSGATYEQYF.

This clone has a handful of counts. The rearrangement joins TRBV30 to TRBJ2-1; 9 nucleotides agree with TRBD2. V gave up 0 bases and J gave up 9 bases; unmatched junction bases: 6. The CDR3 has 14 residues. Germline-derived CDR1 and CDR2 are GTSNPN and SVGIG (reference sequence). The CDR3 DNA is TGTGCCTGGAGTGTACGTGGTAGCGGGAGTGAGCAGTTCTTC. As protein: CAWSVRGSGSEQFF.

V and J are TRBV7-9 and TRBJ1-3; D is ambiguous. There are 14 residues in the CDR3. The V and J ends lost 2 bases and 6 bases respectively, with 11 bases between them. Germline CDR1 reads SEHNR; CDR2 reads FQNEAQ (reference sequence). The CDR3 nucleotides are TGTGCCAGCAGCTTATTCACCGAAGCAAACACCATATATTTT. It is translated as CASSLFTEANTIYF.

The CDR3 nucleotides are TGTGCCATCAGTGCCGGGACAGGGGGCACAGATACGCAGTATTTT. Translated, it gives CAISAGTGGTDTQYF. The rearrangement links TRBV10-3 to TRBJ2-3; 10 nucleotides agree with TRBD1. The CDR3 totals 15 residues. Germline V lookup: CDR1 ENHRY, CDR2 SYGVKD. V lost 4 bases to trimming and J lost 1 base; unmatched junction nucleotides: 2.

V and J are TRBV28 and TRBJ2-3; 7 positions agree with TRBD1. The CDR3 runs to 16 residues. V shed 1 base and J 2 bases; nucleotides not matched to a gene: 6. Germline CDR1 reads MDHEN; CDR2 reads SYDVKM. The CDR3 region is CASSLFRGRNTDTQYF. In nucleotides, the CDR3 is TGTGCCAGCAGTTTATTCAGGGGGAGAAACACAGATACGCAGTATTTT. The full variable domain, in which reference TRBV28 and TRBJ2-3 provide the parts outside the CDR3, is DVKVTQSSRYLVKRTGEKVFLECVQDMDHENMFWYRQDPGLGLRLIYFSYDVKMKEKGDIPEGYSVSREKKERFSLILESASTNQTSMYLCASSLFRGRNTDTQYFGPGTRLTVL.

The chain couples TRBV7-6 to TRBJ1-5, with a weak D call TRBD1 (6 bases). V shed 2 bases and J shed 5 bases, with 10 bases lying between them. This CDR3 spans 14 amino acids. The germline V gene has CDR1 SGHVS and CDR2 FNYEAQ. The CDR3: CASSLLEGDQPQHF. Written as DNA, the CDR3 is TGTGCCAGCAGCTTACTTGAGGGGGATCAGCCCCAGCATTTT.

DNA for the CDR3: TGTGCCATCAGTGACCCGGACAGGGGAGTTAGACGAGAAAAACTGTTTTTT. Translating it yields CAISDPDRGVRREKLFF. This chain joins TRBV10-3 and TRBJ1-4; TRBD1 matches 9 bases. The V gene's germline CDR1 is ENHRY and CDR2 SYGVKD. The CDR3 has 17 amino acids. J gave up 8 bases and V 3 bases, and 13 bases lay outside the gene matches.

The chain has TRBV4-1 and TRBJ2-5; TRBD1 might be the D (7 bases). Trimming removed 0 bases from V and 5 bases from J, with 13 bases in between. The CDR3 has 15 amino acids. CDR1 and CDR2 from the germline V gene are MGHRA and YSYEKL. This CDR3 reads CASSQDDREEETQYF. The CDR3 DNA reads TGCGCCAGCAGCCAAGACGACAGGGAGGAGGAGACCCAGTACTTC.

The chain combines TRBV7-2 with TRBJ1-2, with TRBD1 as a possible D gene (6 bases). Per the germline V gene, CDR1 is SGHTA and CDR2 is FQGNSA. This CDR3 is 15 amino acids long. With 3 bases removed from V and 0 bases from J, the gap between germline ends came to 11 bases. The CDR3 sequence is CASSLQQGSNYGYTF. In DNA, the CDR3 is TGTGCCAGCAGCTTGCAACAGGGATCTAACTATGGCTACACCTTC.

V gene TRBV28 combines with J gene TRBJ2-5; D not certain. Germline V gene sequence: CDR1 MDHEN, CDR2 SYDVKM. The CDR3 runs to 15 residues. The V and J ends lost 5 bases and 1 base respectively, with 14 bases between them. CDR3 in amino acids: CASSQSWASQETQYF. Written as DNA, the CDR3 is TGTGCCAGCAGTCAATCGTGGGCAAGCCAAGAGACCCAGTACTTC.

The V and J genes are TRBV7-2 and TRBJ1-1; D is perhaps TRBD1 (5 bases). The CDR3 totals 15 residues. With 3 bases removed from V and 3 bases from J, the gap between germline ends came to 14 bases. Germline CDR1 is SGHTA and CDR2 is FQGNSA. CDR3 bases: TGTGCCAGCAGCTTTGGGGCCGGGCTTCACACTGAAGCTTTCTTT. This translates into CASSFGAGLHTEAFF.

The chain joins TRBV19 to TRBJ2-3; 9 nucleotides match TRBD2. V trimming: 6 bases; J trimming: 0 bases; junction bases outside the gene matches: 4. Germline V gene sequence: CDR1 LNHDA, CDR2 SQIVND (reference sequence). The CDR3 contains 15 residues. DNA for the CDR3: TGTGCCAGTAGACGACTAGCGGCTAGCACAGATACGCAGTATTTT. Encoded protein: CASRRLAASTDTQYF.

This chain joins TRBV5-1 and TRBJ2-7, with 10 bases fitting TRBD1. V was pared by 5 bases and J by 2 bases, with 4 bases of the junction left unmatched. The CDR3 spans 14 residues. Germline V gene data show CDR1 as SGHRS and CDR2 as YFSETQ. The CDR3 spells CASSSGTGAYEQYF. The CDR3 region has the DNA TGCGCCAGCAGTTCCGGGACAGGGGCCTACGAGCAGTACTTC.

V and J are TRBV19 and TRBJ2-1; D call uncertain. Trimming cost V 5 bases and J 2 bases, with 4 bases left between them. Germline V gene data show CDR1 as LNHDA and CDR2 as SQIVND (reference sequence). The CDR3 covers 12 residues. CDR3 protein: CASSHTYNEQFF. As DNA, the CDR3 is TGTGCCAGTAGTCATACCTACAATGAGCAGTTCTTC.

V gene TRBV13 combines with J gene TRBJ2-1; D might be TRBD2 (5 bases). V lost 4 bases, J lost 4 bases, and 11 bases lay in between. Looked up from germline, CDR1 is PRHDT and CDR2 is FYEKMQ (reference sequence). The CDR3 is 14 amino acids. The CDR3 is CASSSGSMYNEQFF. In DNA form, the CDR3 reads TGTGCCAGCAGCTCTGGGAGCATGTACAATGAGCAGTTCTTC.